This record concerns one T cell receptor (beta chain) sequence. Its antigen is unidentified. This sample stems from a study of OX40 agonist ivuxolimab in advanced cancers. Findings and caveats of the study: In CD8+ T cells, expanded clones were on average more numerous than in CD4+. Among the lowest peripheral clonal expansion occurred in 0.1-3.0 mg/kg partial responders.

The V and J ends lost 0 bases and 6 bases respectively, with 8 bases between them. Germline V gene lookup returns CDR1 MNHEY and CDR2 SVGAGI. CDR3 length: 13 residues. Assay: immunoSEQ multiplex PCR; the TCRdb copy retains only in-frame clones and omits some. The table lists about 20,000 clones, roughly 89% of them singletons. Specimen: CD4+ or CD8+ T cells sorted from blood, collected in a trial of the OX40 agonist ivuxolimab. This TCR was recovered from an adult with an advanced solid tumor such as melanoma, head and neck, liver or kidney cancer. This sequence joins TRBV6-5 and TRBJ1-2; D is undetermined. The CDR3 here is CASSYSGPHGYTF. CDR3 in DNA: TGTGCCAGCAGTTACTCCGGGCCACATGGCTACACCTTC.